Shown below are 24 T cell receptor beta chains from a single sample sequenced in a study of T-cell memory formation after mild COVID-19. TCRdb reprocessed the 5' RACE reads via MiXCR and lists one record per CDR3 protein. This sample has 120,000 or so distinct CDR3 sequences, with about 6% found just once. Sequenced: PBMCs or a T cell subset sorted from them (not recorded which). All receptors derive from an adult woman who had mild COVID-19 (a few samples of this study predate the infection). Cell type and time point are not known.

This clonotype was recorded at least ten times. This rearrangement joins TRBV6-5 to TRBJ2-4; D is perhaps TRBD1 (6 bases). V dropped 6 bases and J dropped 0 bases, with 12 bases sitting between them. The CDR3 runs 15 residues. The germline gives CDR1 MNHEY, CDR2 SVGAGI. The CDR3 is CASRPHREAKNIQYF. In nucleotides, the CDR3 is TGTGCCAGCAGACCCCACAGGGAAGCCAAAAACATTCAGTACTTC.

The V and J genes are TRBV5-1 and TRBJ1-2; TRBD1 is a possible D gene (6 bases). The germline V gene has CDR1 SGHRS and CDR2 YFSETQ. V was cut by 3 bases and J by 4 bases, with 10 bases left in between. The length of the CDR3 is 13 residues. The CDR3 sequence: CASSSGQSYGYTF. The CDR3 nucleotides are TGCGCCAGCAGCTCAGGACAGTCCTATGGCTACACCTTC.

This clonotype was seen ten or more times. V gene TRBV4-3 combines with J gene TRBJ2-1; 12 nucleotides agree with TRBD2. The CDR3 is 16 residues long. The germline V gene has CDR1 LGHNA and CDR2 YSLEER. V trimming: 4 bases; J trimming: 3 bases; junction bases outside the gene matches: 4. CDR3 sequence (DNA): TGCGCCAGCAGCCCTAGGACTAGCGGGATCTACAATGAGCAGTTCTTC. Its translation is CASSPRTSGIYNEQFF.

This clonotype was observed a handful of times. The J gene is TRBJ1-6, the V gene TRBV5-4; 7 positions agree with TRBD1. The CDR3 contains 15 residues. The trim removed 0 bases at V and 9 bases at J, leaving 6 bases unmatched. Germline lookup yields CDR1 SGHNT and CDR2 YYREEE (reference sequence). CDR3 amino acids: CASSLVGQKSSPLHF. In nucleotides, the CDR3 is TGTGCCAGCAGCTTGGTGGGACAGAAGTCTTCACCCCTCCACTTT.

This clonotype appeared a few times. The chain uses TRBV5-1 and TRBJ2-2; a weak D match, TRBD1 (5 bases). This CDR3 spans 15 amino acids. Between the trimmed V and J ends, which lost 0 bases and 1 base, there was a span of 7 bases. Germline CDR1 SGHRS, CDR2 YFSETQ. DNA of the CDR3: TGCGCCAGCAGCTTGGACAGGATGAACACCGGGGAGCTGTTTTTT. Translated, it gives CASSLDRMNTGELFF. The entire variable domain, with the rest obtained from reference TRBV5-1 and TRBJ2-2, is as follows: KAGVTQTPRYLIKTRGQQVTLSCSPISGHRSVSWYQQTPGQGLQFLFEYFSETQRNKGNFPGRFSGRQFSNSRSEMNVSTLELGDSALYLCASSLDRMNTGELFFGEGSRLTVL.

V gene TRBV6-4 combines with J gene TRBJ1-5, with D possibly being TRBD1 (5 bases). Trimming left V 0 bases short and J 2 bases short, with 23 bases between. The germline V gene encodes CDR1 MRHNA and CDR2 SNTAGT. CDR3 length: 20 residues. The CDR3 nucleotides are TGTGCCAGCAGTGACTCCCCGAATACTAACGGGGCAGATCGCAATCAGCCCCAGCATTTT. Translating it yields CASSDSPNTNGADRNQPQHF.

In this sample, this clonotype turned up a few times. CDR3 nucleotide sequence: TGCAGTGCCCCAGGTGGGGGGTCAAGGTACGAGCAGTACTTC. It is translated as CSAPGGGSRYEQYF. The V and J genes are TRBV20-1 and TRBJ2-7, with TRBD2 as a possible D gene (6 bases). V dropped 6 bases and J dropped 4 bases, with 19 bases sitting between them. The germline V gene encodes CDR1 DFQATT and CDR2 SNEGSKA (reference sequence). This CDR3 is built from 14 residues.

This clonotype has at least ten counts. The chain carries TRBV7-3 and TRBJ2-1, with 10 bases matching TRBD2. Trimming at V came to 4 bases and at J to 6 bases, leaving 6 bases not matched to a gene. Germline CDR1 and CDR2: SGHTA and FQGTGA. The CDR3 consists of 15 residues. CDR3 loop: CASSSPGLARNEQFF. The CDR3 bases are TGTGCCAGCAGCTCCCCGGGACTAGCGCGCAATGAGCAGTTCTTC.

This clonotype occurred many times. The rearrangement links TRBV10-3 to TRBJ2-1; possibly TRBD2 for D (5 bases). In germline, CDR1 is ENHRY, CDR2 SYGVKD. V was trimmed by 1 base and J by 10 bases, leaving 14 bases between them. The CDR3 extends over 14 amino acids. The DNA for the CDR3 is TGTGCCATCAGTGAGTACGGACCGACGGGGGAGCAGTTCTTC. It is translated as CAISEYGPTGEQFF.

This clonotype was picked up many times. V usage is TRBV20-1 and J usage is TRBJ1-5; 12 bases match TRBD1. Germline V CDR1 and CDR2: DFQATT, SNEGSKA (reference sequence). This CDR3 region has 16 residues. J lost 0 bases, V lost 6 bases, and 6 bases had no gene match. CDR3: CSAPGQGAPSNQPQHF. The CDR3 nucleotides read TGCAGTGCCCCGGGACAGGGGGCCCCTAGCAATCAGCCCCAGCATTTT.

This clonotype showed up just a few times. This rearrangement joins TRBV7-2 to TRBJ2-3, with TRBD2 matching over 14 bases. Germline CDR1 and CDR2: SGHTA and FQGNSA. The V gene end was trimmed by 1 base and the J gene end by 6 bases; junction bases not matched to a gene: 6. The CDR3 consists of 17 residues. CDR3 nucleotide sequence: TGTGCCAGCAGCTTAGGACTAGCGGGAGGGCCAGGGGATACGCAGTATTTT. Amino acid sequence: CASSLGLAGGPGDTQYF.

This clonotype was detected many times. The chain joins TRBV6-5 to TRBJ2-7, with 8 bases lining up with TRBD1. Losses at the gene ends were 5 bases for V and 0 bases for J; bases not matched to a gene: 3. CDR1 and CDR2 from the germline V gene are MNHEY and SVGAGI. This CDR3 comprises 14 residues. CDR3 coding DNA: TGTGCCAGCAGTCAAACAGGGGGCTCCTACGAGCAGTACTTC. The encoded protein is CASSQTGGSYEQYF.

This clonotype was recorded at least ten times. The chain uses TRBV12-3 or TRBV12-4 and TRBJ2-1, with D perhaps matching TRBD2 (7 bases). Trimming shortened V by 1 base and J by 10 bases, and 17 bases separated the two germline ends. The CDR3 is made up of 15 amino acids. CDR3 residues: CASSLGPLAGAEQFF. As DNA, the CDR3 is TGTGCCAGCAGTTTAGGCCCCTTGGCGGGGGCGGAGCAGTTCTTC.

This clonotype was detected many times. The chain employs TRBV10-2 and TRBJ2-1; 7 bases agree with TRBD2. V was clipped by 6 bases and J by 4 bases; unmatched bases: 9. Germline CDR1 reads WSHSY; CDR2 reads SAAADI. The CDR3 is made up of 15 amino acids. The CDR3 DNA is TGCGCCAGCAGCGCTTCACTAGCGACTTACAATGAGCAGTTCTTC. It encodes CASSASLATYNEQFF.

In its sample, this clonotype was seen many times. V gene TRBV3-1 combines with J gene TRBJ2-1; TRBD2 is a possible D gene (6 bases). CDR1 and CDR2 (germline): LGHDT, YNNKEL (reference sequence). The V gene lost 3 bases and the J gene lost 2 bases, with 14 bases spanning the gap. The CDR3 has 16 residues. CDR3 sequence (DNA): TGTGCCAGCAGCCACGGGAGACCAAGCACCTACAATGAGCAGTTCTTC. It codes for CASSHGRPSTYNEQFF.

V is TRBV12-3 or TRBV12-4 and J is TRBJ2-7; D is ambiguous. The CDR3 sequence is 14 residues long. Trimming cost V 3 bases and J 2 bases, with 11 bases left between them. The CDR3 loop reads CASSFRIGPYEQYF. The DNA for the CDR3 is TGTGCCAGCAGTTTTCGGATAGGCCCCTACGAGCAGTACTTC.

In this sample, this clonotype turned up once. This chain links TRBV4-2 with TRBJ1-1, with a weak D call TRBD1 (5 bases). CDR3 length: 16 residues. Trimming pared 0 bases from V and 0 bases from J, leaving 11 bases between. CDR1 LGHNA and CDR2 YNFKEQ come from the germline V gene. The CDR3 sequence: CASSQDLMGVNTEAFF. CDR3 in DNA: TGTGCCAGCAGCCAAGATCTAATGGGGGTGAACACTGAAGCTTTCTTT.

Only a few counts were recorded for this clonotype. The CDR3 is CASSRRTGSSTDTQYF. CDR3 nucleotides: TGTGCCAGCAGCCGCCGGACAGGATCTAGCACAGATACGCAGTATTTT. The chain uses TRBV11-3 and TRBJ2-3; TRBD1 matches at 7 bases. This CDR3 has 16 residues. In germline, CDR1 is SGHNT, CDR2 YENEEA. V shed 5 bases, J shed 0 bases, and the junction held 8 bases outside the gene matches.

The J gene is TRBJ1-1, the V gene TRBV30; TRBD1 is a possible D gene (6 bases). Germline CDR1 reads GTSNPN; CDR2 reads SVGIG (reference sequence). CDR3 length: 11 residues. V lost 4 bases and J lost 10, with 13 bases in between. The CDR3 here is CAWNRAGGAFF. The CDR3 DNA is TGTGCCTGGAACAGGGCAGGAGGAGCTTTCTTT.

CDR3 nucleotide sequence: TGTGCCAGCAGCCAACCGAATCAGCCCCAGCATTTT. Its protein is CASSQPNQPQHF. V gene TRBV3-1 combines with J gene TRBJ1-5; D not resolved. This CDR3 comprises 12 residues. The V and J ends lost 2 bases and 4 bases respectively, with 3 bases between them. From germline, CDR1 is LGHDT and CDR2 YNNKEL (reference sequence).

Ten or more counts support this clonotype. The chain uses TRBV12-3 or TRBV12-4 and TRBJ1-2; possible D gene TRBD1, 5 bases. This CDR3 has 12 amino acids. The V and J ends lost 5 bases and 7 bases respectively, with 11 bases between them. CDR3 in amino acids: CASSLGTGGYTF. CDR3 bases: TGTGCCAGCAGTCTAGGGACGGGTGGCTACACCTTC.

Many counts were recorded for this clonotype. The chain recombines TRBV7-3 with TRBJ2-5, with a possible D match to TRBD2 (5 bases). Germline V gene lookup returns CDR1 SGHTA and CDR2 FQGTGA. V was cut by 2 bases and J by 3 bases, with 10 bases left in between. The CDR3 has 14 amino acids. CDR3 DNA: TGTGCCAGCAGCTTATCCGGGGTAAAAGAGACCCAGTACTTC. This encodes CASSLSGVKETQYF.

The CDR3 sequence: CASSFLPGDYVEQYF. The CDR3 DNA follows: TGCGCCAGCAGCTTCCTTCCGGGAGATTATGTCGAGCAGTACTTC. The gene calls are TRBV4-1 and TRBJ2-7, with a possible D match to TRBD2 (6 bases). V shed 5 bases and J shed 6 bases, with 20 bases lying between them. The CDR3 loop spans 15 amino acids. Germline V gives CDR1 MGHRA, CDR2 YSYEKL.

The J gene is TRBJ2-3, the V gene TRBV20-1, with unresolved D. CDR3 length: 13 residues. Germline CDR1 and CDR2: DFQATT and SNEGSKA (reference sequence). V lost 5 bases and J 0 bases, leaving 9 bases between the germline ends. CDR3 residues: CSAQAVSTDTQYF. CDR3 coding DNA: TGCAGTGCTCAGGCGGTTAGCACAGATACGCAGTATTTT.